A single sample gave rise to the 14 T cell receptor beta chains below, sequenced in a study of cytomegalovirus exposure and HLA in healthy donors. This PCR relied on a set of 60 Vbeta primers and 13 Jbeta primers. Sequenced by immunoSEQ multiplex PCR; TCRdb stores in-frame clones only, minus some. The sample includes 150,000 to 200,000 clones, about 77% seen only once; the top ten take approximately 2.6%. Sequencing used PBMCs. These receptors were collected from a female donor in good health and CMV-seronegative.

There are a few counts of this clone. The CDR3 sequence is CASSVKTSGGAGDTQYF. The DNA for the CDR3 is TGTGCCAGCAGCGTAAAGACTAGCGGGGGGGCCGGAGATACGCAGTATTTT. V gene TRBV5-6 combines with J gene TRBJ2-3; 14 nucleotides agree with TRBD2. The length of the CDR3 is 17 residues. Germline V gives CDR1 SGHDT, CDR2 YYEEEE. The ends lost 4 bases at V and 5 bases at J; junction bases unmatched: 9.

This chain connects TRBV27 to TRBJ2-1; TRBD1 matches at 9 bases. The germline gives CDR1 MNHEY, CDR2 SMNVEV (reference sequence). The CDR3 runs 19 residues. The V segment lost 2 bases and the J segment 0 bases; nucleotides outside the gene matches: 11. The CDR3 region has the DNA TGTGCCAGCAGTTTAGATCCCCTACAGGGGGCTTACTCCTACAATGAGCAGTTCTTC. Translated, it gives CASSLDPLQGAYSYNEQFF.

The V and J genes are TRBV7-6 and TRBJ1-2; the match to TRBD1 covers 7 bases. CDR3 length: 14 residues. V was pared by 2 bases and J by 6 bases, with 6 bases of the junction left unmatched. Germline V gene lookup returns CDR1 SGHVS and CDR2 FNYEAQ. The CDR3 here is CASSLRTGEDGYTF. The CDR3 nucleotides read TGTGCCAGCAGCTTAAGAACAGGGGAGGATGGCTACACCTTC.

This clone has more than one count but fewer than ten. The chain employs TRBV5-1 and TRBJ2-5, with 10 bases identical to TRBD2. The CDR3 totals 15 residues. J lost 3 bases, V lost 4 bases, and 6 bases had no gene match. CDR1 SGHRS and CDR2 YFSETQ come from the germline V gene. CDR3 nucleotide sequence: TGCGCCAGCAGCGTTACCGGGACTAGCGAAGAGACCCAGTACTTC. As protein: CASSVTGTSEETQYF.

The chain couples TRBV10-3 to TRBJ1-4; weak D call: TRBD1 (6 bases). The V end was cut by 2 bases, the J end by 11 bases, with 18 bases between. The CDR3 length is 15 residues. Germline assignment: CDR1 ENHRY and CDR2 SYGVKD. The CDR3 loop is CAISENRALRGKLFF. As DNA, the CDR3 is TGTGCCATCAGTGAGAACAGGGCCTTAAGGGGGAAACTGTTTTTT.

The chain employs TRBV9 and TRBJ2-1; D is possibly TRBD1 (5 bases). V lost 2 bases, J lost 0 bases, and 15 bases lay in between. Per the germline V gene, CDR1 is SGDLS and CDR2 is YYNGEE. This CDR3 region has 17 residues. This CDR3 is CASSVHDSPVSYNEQFF. The CDR3 nucleotides read TGTGCCAGCAGCGTCCATGACAGTCCAGTCTCCTACAATGAGCAGTTCTTC.

The V call is TRBV7-6, the J call TRBJ1-3; no reliable D call. This CDR3 is 15 amino acids long. The ends were cut back, 1 base at V and 0 bases at J, with 7 bases in the middle. Germline V gene data show CDR1 as SGHVS and CDR2 as FNYEAQ. CDR3 bases: TGTGCCAGCAGCTTAGGGGCAGGCTCTGGAAACACCATATATTTT. Its protein product is CASSLGAGSGNTIYF.

The genes are TRBV28 and TRBJ2-1, with 10 bases identical to TRBD1. Germline V lookup: CDR1 MDHEN, CDR2 SYDVKM. After removal of 3 bases from V and 4 bases from J, the junction contained 6 bases not matched to a gene. This CDR3 has 16 residues. CDR3 nucleotide sequence: TGTGCCAGCAGTTTGGGACAGGGGAGAGGGTACAATGAGCAGTTCTTC. Translating it yields CASSLGQGRGYNEQFF.

The chain uses TRBV21-1 and TRBJ2-7; TRBD1, the table's D call, was not compared with the DNA. TRBV21-1 is deemed a pseudogene. CDR3 length: 15 amino acids. DNA for the CDR3: TGTGCCAGCCCCCATGAGGACAGGGACCCCTCCGAGCAGTACTTC. It codes for CASPHEDRDPSEQYF.

V and J are TRBV7-8 and TRBJ1-2; 7 bases line up with TRBD1. This CDR3 region has 16 residues. V was clipped by 4 bases and J by 5 bases; unmatched bases: 13. Germline values: CDR1 SGHVS, CDR2 FQNEAQ. The CDR3 region has the DNA TGTGCCAGCAGCTCTTTCCCGGGACAGAAACTTTATGGCTACACCTTC. Translation gives CASSSFPGQKLYGYTF.

The chain employs TRBV19 and TRBJ2-5; 7 bases map to TRBD1. The CDR3 covers 14 residues. Germline trimming cut 4 bases from V and 0 bases from J; bases unmatched to any gene: 2. Germline V gene sequence: CDR1 LNHDA, CDR2 SQIVND (reference sequence). The DNA for the CDR3 is TGTGCCAGTAGTACTGGGACAGACCAAGAGACCCAGTACTTC. As protein: CASSTGTDQETQYF.

This chain joins TRBV11-2 and TRBJ2-5, with TRBD2 matching 9 bases. This CDR3 has 15 amino acids. V was clipped by 5 bases and J by 5 bases; unmatched bases: 9. Germline V gives CDR1 SGHAT, CDR2 FQNNGV. CDR3 bases: TGTGCCAGCAGCCCCGCGGGGGGGCTTGGGGAGACCCAGTACTTC. Residues: CASSPAGGLGETQYF.

V is TRBV6-1 and J is TRBJ1-6; D uncertain. This CDR3 spans 14 amino acids. The germline V gene has CDR1 MNHNS and CDR2 SASEGT. Trimming shortened V by 3 bases and J by 8 bases, and 11 bases separated the two germline ends. The chain's CDR3 is CASSDYGEDSPLHF. The CDR3 DNA sequence: TGTGCCAGCAGTGATTATGGGGAGGATTCACCCCTCCACTTT.

This clone was seen only once. This sequence joins TRBV10-3 and TRBJ2-7; D remains ambiguous. The CDR3 is 12 amino acids. V lost 8 bases and J lost 2, with 10 bases in between. The germline V gene encodes CDR1 ENHRY and CDR2 SYGVKD. The CDR3 is CAIGPDTYEQYF. Here the CDR3 DNA reads TGTGCCATCGGCCCAGATACCTACGAGCAGTACTTC.